This TCR beta chain was recorded in a study of shared clonotypes between healthy human individuals (dated by TCRdb to 2020 to 2021). Context from the whole study: Two women and a few men aged 18 to 49 years were included in the cohort. Per donor, three plates each were used for CD4 naive and CD4 memory, two for CD8 naive, and one for CD8 memory. The study deeply sequenced blood TCR repertoires of several healthy adults to estimate repertoire size and the extent of clonotype sharing between individuals. To increase sequencing depth and limit assay-specific biases, different laboratories used diverse techniques to prepare libraries and sequence TCR repertoires. Each donor's leukapheresis produced roughly between about 0.9 and 9.5 billion PBMCs. Overall study outcomes, separate from this receptor: Because the study included a small number of donors, the genetic and exposure-history diversity represented was limited. Based on pairwise subsampling, the degree of clonotype sharing among donors was expected to be affected by sequencing depth. Even with the large sequencing depth, rarefaction of the sorted-subset datasets indicated that sequencing was incomplete. Naive subsets generally had larger estimated clonotype richness than memory subsets did. Clonotypes shared by all four sorted-subset donors showed higher generation probabilities than non-shared clonotypes. When a handful of donors were compared, the shared fraction of clonotypes was approximately 5% for naive CD4, approximately 3.3% for naive CD8, about 2.4% for memory CD4, and roughly 0.43% for memory CD8. Only blood was sampled, and tissue TCR repertoires likely differ from those in blood.

Concerning this clone: This clone's antigen is unknown. Nothing much larger sits one base from this clone, and base qualities are not available. The same CDR3 can be traced to other DNA sequences in this sample.

Healthy HIV-negative adults with no recently reported acute infections or vaccinations were included as donors. All donors were Caucasian adults living in Nashville, Tennessee, USA. CD8 memory samples consisted of magnetically selected CD45RO+ cells combined with CCR7-negative CD45RA+ effector memory (TemRA) cells. Blood was collected by leukapheresis, and PBMCs were isolated by Ficoll-Histopaque density gradient centrifugation and then cryopreserved in liquid nitrogen vapor phase. Analytical flow cytometry was used to check the purity and quantity of every magnetically sorted T cell population. Genomic DNA was isolated from each sorted fraction and quantified by UV absorbance on a Nanodrop 2000c. Using the deep immunoSEQ assay, TCR CDR3 regions were amplified from genomic DNA by multiplex PCR. Extracted genomic DNA from each cell subset was spread evenly across all wells of several immunoSEQ 96-well plates, with each plate serving as a replicate. For sorted subsets, about 0.2 ug genomic DNA, equal to 30,000 or so T cell genomes, was loaded into each replicate PCR. Purified libraries were measured with a Qubit 3.0 fluorometer, size-checked on a Bioanalyzer 2100, and measured again with the KAPA Library Quantification kit. A separate single-read 150-cycle Illumina NextSeq 550 flow cell was used to sequence each immunoSEQ 96-well plate. The authors' analysis ran thus. The immunoSEQ output contained only junctional sequences without quality scores, so filtering could not match that applied to full-length reads. To assign V/J genes and CDR3, sequences were annotated using PyIR, a Python wrapper for IgBLAST v1.9, with IMGT germline references. Reads were removed for weak V/J assignments (E-value above 1e-6), missing CDR3, stop codons, out-of-frame junctions, or ambiguous translated residues. V3J clonotypes were defined by identical inferred V gene, J gene, and CDR3 amino acid sequence. To compute the percentage overlap between repertoires, the number of shared unique clonotypes was divided by the size of the smaller repertoire. RTK rarefaction, the Chao1 estimator, and Recon v2.1 estimates of unobserved clonotypes were used to assess repertoire richness. For all TCRbeta clonotypes obtained by the gDNA method from a few donors, generation probabilities were computed with OLGA. The immuneACCESS repertoire file appears here via TCRdb, limited to in-frame rearrangements. These files lack a portion of the clones; in checked studies, under half of the deficit traces to unresolved V genes, and the cause of the others is not known. The V and J calls and clone size were taken over from that table, and D and trimming were inferred from the DNA. Present in this sample are 600,000 to 750,000 clones, roughly 87% of which were seen just once. The ten largest clones add up to 34% of the sample.

V lost 5 bases and J lost 1 base; the stretch between them is 5 bases long. CDR1 and CDR2, looked up from the germline V gene (reference sequence), are MNHEY and SMNVEV. From the cysteine up to the phenylalanine, the CDR3 has a length of 12 residues. The entry retains the CDR3 DNA only, 36 bases that are in frame from base 1. Sample: memory CD8+ T cells from PBMCs. Interpreted using the paper, the cell subset or site label stands for: CD45RO+ cells pooled with CCR7-negative TemRA cells. The chain joins TRBV27 to TRBJ1-1; perhaps TRBD1 is the D gene, with 5 bases matching. This clonotype was sampled from a man aged 18 to 29 in good health. Some clones in this sample may be carry-over from other donors' samples. The CDR3 in this case is CASSGGNTEAFF. At the DNA level, the sequence is TGTGCCAGCAGTGGGGGGAACACTGAAGCTTTCTTT.